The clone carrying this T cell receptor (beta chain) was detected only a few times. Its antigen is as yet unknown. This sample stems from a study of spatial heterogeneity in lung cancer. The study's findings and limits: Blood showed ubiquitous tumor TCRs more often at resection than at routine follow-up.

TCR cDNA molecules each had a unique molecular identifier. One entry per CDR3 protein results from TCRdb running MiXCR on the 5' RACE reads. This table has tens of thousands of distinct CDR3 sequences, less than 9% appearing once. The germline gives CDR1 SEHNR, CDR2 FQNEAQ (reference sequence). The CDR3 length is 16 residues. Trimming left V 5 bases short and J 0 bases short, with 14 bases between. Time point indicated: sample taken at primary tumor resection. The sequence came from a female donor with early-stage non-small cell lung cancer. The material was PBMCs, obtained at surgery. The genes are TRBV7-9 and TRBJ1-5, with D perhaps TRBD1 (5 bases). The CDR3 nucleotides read TGTGCCAGCAGCCCCGGGACGGCAGTTAGCAATCAGCCCCAGCATTTT. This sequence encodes CASSPGTAVSNQPQHF.